The 9 T cell receptor beta chains below come from one sample, sequenced in a study of CXCR3-negative and CXCR3-positive naive CD8 T cells (dated by TCRdb to about 2019). Sequencing took place on a NextSeq 550. The Human TCR Profiling Kit (MiLaboratory) was used to make UMI-labeled 5' RACE TRB cDNA libraries. The reads, reprocessed by TCRdb, yield one row per CDR3 protein sequence and no DNA. The sample has tens of thousands of distinct CDR3 sequences on record. The ten most abundant clones make up around 1.9% of the sample. The source material was naive CXCR3- CD8+ T cells from blood. What the cell subset or site label conveys for this sample: CD45RO-CCR7+CD27+CD95- naive CD8+ T cells lacking CXCR3 (TNR3-). Receptors originate from a human donor in good health. Some clones in this sample may be carry-over from other donors' samples.

The chain combines TRBV6-5 with TRBJ2-2. Looked up from germline, CDR1 is MNHEY and CDR2 is SVGAGI. The CDR3 has 15 amino acids. CDR3 protein: CASSYSTQYTGELFF.

The V call is TRBV4-1, the J call TRBJ1-2. The CDR3 totals 16 residues. Germline values: CDR1 MGHRA, CDR2 YSYEKL. This chain's CDR3 is CASSQAWGGGDYGYTF.

The V and J genes are TRBV5-1 and TRBJ2-7; the TCRdb D gene call, TRBD2, has no DNA to confirm it. Looked up from germline, CDR1 is SGHRS and CDR2 is YFSETQ. The CDR3 loop spans 14 amino acids. CDR3 region: CASGAGMGFDEQYF.

This CDR3 is CASSPWGPELEQYF. The J gene is TRBJ2-7, the V gene TRBV7-9; TCRdb's D call, TRBD1, is unchecked because there is no DNA. The CDR3 loop spans 14 amino acids. CDR1 is SEHNR and CDR2 is FQNEAQ in the germline V gene (reference sequence).

The chain combines TRBV7-8 with TRBJ1-1; with no DNA, the TCRdb D assignment of TRBD1 cannot be verified. Germline V gives CDR1 SGHVS, CDR2 FQNEAQ. The CDR3 spans 15 residues. CDR3 sequence reads: CASSPMLERDTEAFF.

The chain uses TRBV4-3 and TRBJ2-7; TCRdb proposes TRBD1, but this gene call is untestable without DNA. The CDR3 runs 15 residues. CDR1 and CDR2 from the germline V gene are LGHNA and YSLEER. The CDR3 region is CASSLSTGVSYEQYF.

V is TRBV29-1 and J is TRBJ2-7; the TCRdb call, TRBD2, lacks DNA for checking. Germline CDR1 reads SQVTM; CDR2 reads ANQGSEA. The CDR3 contains 16 residues. CDR3: CSVRDGLAGGPWEQYF.

The CDR3 sequence: CASSYPSGRRPPTQYF. This chain joins TRBV6-2 or TRBV6-3 and TRBJ2-5; the D call from TCRdb, TRBD1, cannot be confirmed without DNA. There are 16 residues in the CDR3. CDR1 MNHEY and CDR2 SVGEGT come from the germline V gene.

This chain uses TRBV12-3 or TRBV12-4 with TRBJ2-1; the D call from TCRdb, TRBD1, cannot be confirmed without DNA. This CDR3 has 12 residues. The CDR3 sequence: CASRTEEDEQFF.